These 27 T cell receptor beta chains were all obtained from the same sample, sequenced in a study of blood T cell repertoires in COVID-19. Libraries were prepared by immunoSEQ multiplex PCR; TCRdb keeps only in-frame clonotypes and omits some of them. The table has hundreds of thousands of clones, roughly 86% seen once. The specimen sequenced was peripheral blood. The receptor source for this set is a woman in her sixties or seventies with COVID-19, enrolled during active disease.

This clone was detected many times. The chain joins TRBV19 to TRBJ2-2; D not resolved. V lost 10 bases and J lost 5, with 5 bases in between. The germline V gene has CDR1 LNHDA and CDR2 SQIVND (reference sequence). CDR3 size: 10 residues. The CDR3 sequence is CANLTGELFF. The CDR3 DNA is TGTGCCAATTTAACCGGGGAGCTGTTTTTT.

The genes are TRBV7-9 and TRBJ1-1; 7 bases are shared with TRBD1. Germline V gene sequence: CDR1 SEHNR, CDR2 FQNEAQ (reference sequence). V was pared by 5 bases and J by 0 bases, with 9 bases of the junction left unmatched. This CDR3 is 16 amino acids long. CDR3 bases: TGTGCCAGCAGCATTGCGGGTACAGGGGTGAACACTGAAGCTTTCTTT. Its translation is CASSIAGTGVNTEAFF.

This clone was counted once. This chain connects TRBV19 to TRBJ1-2; D is undetermined. Germline CDR1 is LNHDA and CDR2 is SQIVND (reference sequence). The V gene lost 5 bases and the J gene lost 0 bases, with 10 bases spanning the gap. CDR3 length: 14 residues. The CDR3 DNA reads as TGTGCCAGTAGTCCTACCGGGACTAACTATGGCTACACCTTC. Protein product: CASSPTGTNYGYTF.

The chain has TRBV2 and TRBJ1-6; unclear D gene. From germline, CDR1 is SNHLY and CDR2 FYNNEI. The CDR3 is 15 amino acids. V lost 8 bases to trimming and J lost 2 bases, with 13 bases between them. The CDR3 nucleotides read TGTGCCAGCGTTGAAAGGAGGGCCTATAATTCACCCCTCCACTTT. The encoded protein is CASVERRAYNSPLHF.

The gene calls are TRBV19 and TRBJ1-4, with 9 bases that match TRBD1. CDR1 is LNHDA and CDR2 is SQIVND in the germline V gene (reference sequence). Unmatched junction bases numbered 9, after V lost 7 bases and J lost 6 bases. The CDR3 totals 15 residues. The CDR3 nucleotides are TGTGCCAGTACCAGAGGAGACAGGGGGTATGAAAAACTGTTTTTT. Protein product: CASTRGDRGYEKLFF.

The J gene is TRBJ1-1, the V gene TRBV19; D is unresolved. The germline V and J ends were trimmed by 2 bases and 0 bases, with 7 bases remaining between them. The CDR3 is made up of 14 amino acids. From germline, CDR1 is LNHDA and CDR2 SQIVND (reference sequence). CDR3 in DNA: TGTGCCAGTAGTATAATCGGGGTGAACACTGAAGCTTTCTTT. Encoded protein: CASSIIGVNTEAFF.

This chain uses TRBV5-8 with TRBJ2-7; perhaps TRBD2 as D (7 bases). CDR3 length: 15 amino acids. The germline V and J ends were trimmed by 0 bases and 0 bases, with 10 bases remaining between them. From germline, CDR1 is SGHTS and CDR2 YDEGEE. The CDR3 region has the DNA TGTGCCAGCAGCTTGGGAGGGGGGGACTCCTACGAGCAGTACTTC. The encoded protein is CASSLGGGDSYEQYF.

The chain has TRBV6-5 and TRBJ2-3, with D perhaps TRBD2 (6 bases). Germline V gene lookup returns CDR1 MNHEY and CDR2 SVGAGI. V dropped 1 base and J dropped 3 bases, with 11 bases sitting between them. The CDR3 is 15 residues long. Here the CDR3 reads CASSYLRGGTDTQYF. CDR3 nucleotides: TGTGCCAGCAGTTACTTACGAGGAGGGACAGATACGCAGTATTTT.

The V and J genes are TRBV2 and TRBJ1-2; 7 positions agree with TRBD1. This CDR3 contains 13 residues. V shed 5 bases and J 8 bases; nucleotides not matched to a gene: 8. Germline V gene sequence: CDR1 SNHLY, CDR2 FYNNEI. Written as DNA, the CDR3 is TGTGCCAGCAGTTATGACAAGGGGGCCGGCTACACCTTC. It encodes CASSYDKGAGYTF.

Only one count was recorded for this clone. The V and J genes are TRBV5-8 and TRBJ1-1; a weak D match, TRBD1 (5 bases). Trimming shortened V by 1 base and J by 1 base, and 8 bases separated the two germline ends. This CDR3 contains 14 residues. Germline V gene data show CDR1 as SGHTS and CDR2 as YDEGEE. CDR3 nucleotide sequence: TGTGCCAGCAGCTTGCAGGGAGGGAACACTGAAGCTTTCTTT. Protein product: CASSLQGGNTEAFF.

The chain couples TRBV6-2 or TRBV6-3 to TRBJ1-5; D may be TRBD1 (5 bases). V was cut by 7 bases and J by 5 bases, with 21 bases left in between. The CDR3 is made up of 16 amino acids. Germline V lookup: CDR1 MNHEY, CDR2 SVGEGT. The CDR3 loop reads CASTPFPREMYQPQHF. In nucleotides, the CDR3 is TGTGCCAGCACCCCCTTTCCCAGGGAAATGTATCAGCCCCAGCATTTT.

The V gene is TRBV4-2, the J gene TRBJ2-7; weak D call: TRBD1 (6 bases). The germline V gene has CDR1 LGHNA and CDR2 YNFKEQ. This CDR3 comprises 13 residues. V lost 1 base to trimming and J lost 4 bases, with 8 bases between them. The CDR3 DNA reads as TGTGCCAGCAGCCAAGGGGGGCAGTACGAGCAGTACTTC. It specifies CASSQGGQYEQYF.

The rearrangement links TRBV5-6 to TRBJ1-1; unclear D gene. Germline V gene lookup returns CDR1 SGHDT and CDR2 YYEEEE. Trimming stripped 1 base from V and 7 bases from J, with 8 bases between. This CDR3 comprises 12 residues. The CDR3 loop reads CASSLSALEAFF. Written as DNA, the CDR3 is TGTGCCAGCAGCTTGAGCGCACTTGAAGCTTTCTTT.

The chain combines TRBV29-1 with TRBJ1-1; 9 nucleotides agree with TRBD1. The CDR3 extends over 14 amino acids. The germline gives CDR1 SQVTM, CDR2 ANQGSEA. With V trimmed by 5 bases and J by 8 bases, 12 bases remained unmatched. CDR3 nucleotide sequence: TGCAGCGTTCTCGGGGGGACAGGGTCAACGGAAGCTTTCTTT. Amino acids: CSVLGGTGSTEAFF.

The chain is built from TRBV7-2 and TRBJ1-3; no reliable D call. From germline, CDR1 is SGHTA and CDR2 FQGNSA. Trimming removed 3 bases at V and 5 bases at J, with 14 bases between. The CDR3 runs 15 residues. CDR3 sequence (DNA): TGTGCCAGCAGCTTTGTAGGACTCGGTAGAAACACCATATATTTT. Residues: CASSFVGLGRNTIYF.

The chain carries TRBV19 and TRBJ2-2; D unresolved. V lost 1 base and J lost 2, with 5 bases in between. Germline V gives CDR1 LNHDA, CDR2 SQIVND (reference sequence). CDR3 length equals 14 residues. In DNA, the CDR3 is TGTGCCAGTAGTATAGGGCTCAACACCGGGGAGCTGTTTTTT. It specifies CASSIGLNTGELFF. The full variable domain, its missing parts supplied by reference TRBV19 and TRBJ2-2, is DGGITQSPKYLFRKEGQNVTLSCEQNLNHDAMYWYRQDPGQGLRLIYYSQIVNDFQKGDIAEGYSVSREKKESFPLTVTSAQKNPTAFYLCASSIGLNTGELFFGEGSRLTVL.

The chain joins TRBV11-2 to TRBJ2-7, with 9 bases that match TRBD1. In germline, CDR1 is SGHAT, CDR2 FQNNGV. CDR3 length equals 14 residues. Losses at the gene ends were 6 bases for V and 2 bases for J; bases not matched to a gene: 5. As DNA, the CDR3 is TGTGCCAGCAGTCCGGACAGGGGAACCTACGAGCAGTACTTC. It is translated as CASSPDRGTYEQYF.

V usage is TRBV5-1 and J usage is TRBJ2-7, with 16 bases aligning to TRBD2. The CDR3 spans 19 residues. Germline assignment: CDR1 SGHRS and CDR2 YFSETQ. Germline trimming cut 1 base from V and 4 bases from J; bases unmatched to any gene: 11. The CDR3 bases are TGCGCCAGCAGCTTGCGGAATCCCGGGACTAGCGGGGGGGAATACGAGCAGTACTTC. Amino acids: CASSLRNPGTSGGEYEQYF. Full variable domain (missing parts from reference TRBV5-1 and TRBJ2-7): KAGVTQTPRYLIKTRGQQVTLSCSPISGHRSVSWYQQTPGQGLQFLFEYFSETQRNKGNFPGRFSGRQFSNSRSEMNVSTLELGDSALYLCASSLRNPGTSGGEYEQYFGPGTRLTVT.

This clone came up once. The gene calls are TRBV5-1 and TRBJ2-1; 12 bases line up with TRBD1. V lost 4 bases, J lost 2 bases, and 16 bases stayed unmatched. Germline V gene data show CDR1 as SGHRS and CDR2 as YFSETQ. The CDR3 contains 20 residues. The CDR3 protein is CASSVSWDRGRDLPYNEQFF. The CDR3 DNA is TGCGCCAGCAGCGTCAGCTGGGACAGGGGGCGCGATTTACCCTACAATGAGCAGTTCTTC. Based on the CDR3 plus reference TRBV5-1 and TRBJ2-1, the full variable domain is KAGVTQTPRYLIKTRGQQVTLSCSPISGHRSVSWYQQTPGQGLQFLFEYFSETQRNKGNFPGRFSGRQFSNSRSEMNVSTLELGDSALYLCASSVSWDRGRDLPYNEQFFGPGTRLTVL.

This clone was detected only a few times. The chain uses TRBV4-1 and TRBJ1-1, with 8 positions matching TRBD1. With 1 base clipped from V and 3 bases from J, the junction kept 7 bases outside the gene matches. Germline lookup yields CDR1 MGHRA and CDR2 YSYEKL. The CDR3 runs to 16 residues. CDR3 sequence reads: CASSQAVGQGDTEAFF. The CDR3 DNA reads as TGCGCCAGCAGCCAAGCCGTCGGACAGGGTGACACTGAAGCTTTCTTT.

The gene calls are TRBV7-2 and TRBJ2-7; 8 nucleotides agree with TRBD1. The V segment lost 3 bases and the J segment 3 bases; nucleotides outside the gene matches: 7. The CDR3 loop spans 15 amino acids. Germline loops: CDR1 SGHTA, CDR2 FQGNSA. The CDR3 DNA sequence: TGTGCCAGCAGCTTTTCGGGACAGGCGTTCTACGAGCAGTACTTC. Residues: CASSFSGQAFYEQYF.

The V gene is TRBV6-1, the J gene TRBJ1-4; no clear D gene. CDR1 is MNHNS and CDR2 is SASEGT in the germline V gene. This CDR3 comprises 12 residues. V lost 2 bases and J lost 14, with 12 bases in between. The CDR3 spells CASSESGGMLFF. CDR3 coding DNA: TGTGCCAGCAGTGAATCGGGAGGGATGCTGTTTTTT.

The chain is built from TRBV29-1 and TRBJ1-1; the match to TRBD1 covers 7 bases. In germline, CDR1 is SQVTM, CDR2 ANQGSEA. The length of the CDR3 is 13 residues. Trimming removed 5 bases from V and 0 bases from J; junction bases left unmatched: 3. The CDR3 nucleotides read TGCAGCGTTTCACAGGGGTTGAACACTGAAGCTTTCTTT. This sequence encodes CSVSQGLNTEAFF.

The chain links TRBV2 to TRBJ1-1, with 8 bases lining up with TRBD1. V was clipped by 7 bases and J by 7 bases; unmatched bases: 5. Germline V gene lookup returns CDR1 SNHLY and CDR2 FYNNEI. The CDR3 contains 12 residues. As DNA, the CDR3 is TGTGCCAGCAATCCGGACAGGGATGAAGCTTTCTTT. It yields the protein CASNPDRDEAFF.

This clone appeared a single time. This chain joins TRBV7-2 and TRBJ2-7; D ambiguous. The CDR3 is 11 residues long. V gave up 5 bases and J gave up 7 bases, with 9 bases separating them. In germline, CDR1 is SGHTA, CDR2 FQGNSA. CDR3 sequence (DNA): TGTGCCAGCAGCCCAGAACAGGAGCAGTACTTC. Its translation: CASSPEQEQYF.

This clone was recorded only once. This chain links TRBV9 with TRBJ2-3; TRBD2 agrees at 13 bases. Germline V gene data show CDR1 as SGDLS and CDR2 as YYNGEE. Unmatched junction bases numbered 9, after V lost 3 bases and J lost 5 bases. The CDR3 loop spans 17 amino acids. In DNA form, the CDR3 reads TGTGCCAGCAGCGCAAGACTAGCGGGGGGTTTTGGAGATACGCAGTATTTT. This encodes CASSARLAGGFGDTQYF.

The chain carries TRBV7-2 and TRBJ2-1; D ambiguous. Germline lookup yields CDR1 SGHTA and CDR2 FQGNSA. With 3 bases removed from V and 0 bases from J, the gap between germline ends came to 9 bases. This CDR3 region has 15 residues. In DNA, the CDR3 is TGTGCCAGCAGCTTCTCAGGAAGCTCCTACAATGAGCAGTTCTTC. Its translation: CASSFSGSSYNEQFF.